The clone carrying this TCR beta chain was picked up a small number of times. This may stem from a read error, because a much larger clone lies one nucleotide away. TCRdb re-clonotyped the PCR reads via MiXCR. The table records 20,000 to 25,000 clones, roughly an eighth of them present only once. None of the patients had undergone any treatment ahead of thyroid surgery. The data belong to a study of metastatic and nonmetastatic thyroid tumors. Study details: From malignant and benign thyroid patients, repertoires in blood and in tumor or nodule tissue were compared.

The sequence was obtained from a female donor with papillary thyroid cancer or a benign thyroid nodule (not recorded which). Some clones in this sample may be carry-over from other donors' samples. The sequenced sample consisted of blood.

In DNA form, the CDR3 reads TGCAGCGTTGAAGATCGGGTCCTCAAGGGGACCGTGGAGCTGTTTTTT. Translated, it gives CSVEDRVLKGTVELFF. The V call is TRBV29-1, the J call TRBJ2-2; possibly TRBD1 or TRBD2 for D (5 bases each). The CDR3 has 16 amino acids. Germline CDR1 reads SQVTM; CDR2 reads ANQGSEA.